Listed here are 30 T cell receptor beta chains from one sample, sequenced in a study of tumor and adjacent non-tumor tissue in lung cancer. TCRbeta libraries were built with three rounds of nested PCR, modified from ARM-PCR. TCRdb itself ran the multiplex PCR reads through MiXCR, one entry per CDR3 protein. This table holds 90,000 to 120,000 distinct CDR3 sequences, 50% to 70% found once. RNA was extracted from bulk tissue without any cell sorting. More than 3 cm separated this lung sample from the edge of the tumor. Sequences were obtained from distant non-tumor lung tissue. The receptors come from a man younger than 45 with non-small cell lung cancer.

This clonotype was recorded many times. The chain links TRBV12-3 or TRBV12-4 to TRBJ1-6; a weak D match, TRBD1 (6 bases). There are 14 residues in the CDR3. Trimming shortened V by 6 bases and J by 7 bases, and 13 bases separated the two germline ends. This CDR3 is CASSRQGQNSPLHF. DNA for the CDR3: TGTGCCAGCAGCAGACAAGGACAGAATTCACCCCTCCACTTT.

Concerning this clonotype itself: The junction does not match germline at one end; this may be a read error. V gene TRBV29-1 combines with J gene TRBJ2-7; weak D call: TRBD2 (5 bases). Germline CDR1 and CDR2: SQVTM and ANQGSEA. The CDR3 runs 10 residues. The CDR3 loop is CSVTQHEQYF. In nucleotides, the CDR3 is TGTAGCGTAACTCAGCACGAGCAGTACTTC.

This clonotype has only a few counts. A junction end diverges from the germline sequence, so it may reflect a read error. V is TRBV20-1 and J is TRBJ2-5; D is unclear. The CDR3 is 14 residues long. Germline values: CDR1 DFQATT, CDR2 SNEGSKA (reference sequence). CDR3 region: CSAPIGRLLKTQHF. Written as DNA, the CDR3 is TGCAGTGCTCCAATCGGTCGTCTCCTAAAGACTCAGCACTTT.

This clonotype was observed at least ten times. The rearrangement uses TRBV6-6 and TRBJ2-1; D uncertain. V was clipped by 5 bases and J by 0 bases, with 20 bases between them. CDR1 is MNHNY and CDR2 is SVGAGI in the germline V gene (reference sequence). This CDR3 has 18 residues. CDR3 region: CASSPPPHGRTSYNEQFF. For the CDR3, the DNA is TGTGCCAGCAGTCCTCCCCCCCACGGGCGGACCTCCTACAATGAGCAGTTCTTC.

The rearrangement uses TRBV21-1 and TRBJ2-3; TRBD2, the D gene given by the table, was not confirmed from the DNA. TRBV21-1 is termed a pseudogene. There are 16 residues in the CDR3. Here the CDR3 DNA reads TGTGCCAGCAGCGGGGTAGCGGGGGGACGCACAGATACGCAGTATTTT. It specifies CASSGVAGGRTDTQYF.

This clonotype was counted many times. The chain joins TRBV5-5 to TRBJ2-5; D not resolved. V was pared by 2 bases and J by 1 base, with 9 bases between. The germline CDR1 and CDR2 sequences are SGHKS and YYEKEE (reference sequence). The CDR3 consists of 14 residues. Here the CDR3 DNA reads TGTGCCAGCAGCTTTCAGCGAACCCAAGAGACCCAGTACTTC. Translated, it gives CASSFQRTQETQYF.

Of note for this clonotype: The junction departs from the called germline gene at one end, perhaps through a read error. This chain links TRBV11-2 with TRBJ2-3, with D hard to call. In germline, CDR1 is SGHAT, CDR2 FQNNGV. This CDR3 region has 15 residues. Written as DNA, the CDR3 is TGTGCCAGCGGCTTAGGCCCGGAGTTCGCAGATAGGCAGTATTTT. Residues: CASGLGPEFADRQYF.

As regards this clonotype: In this CDR3 the conserved last residue, phenylalanine or tryptophan, is missing, so a read error is likely. The rearrangement joins TRBV11-2 to TRBJ2-3; unclear D gene. V lost 0 bases to trimming and J lost 1 base, with 11 bases between them. The length of the CDR3 is 16 residues. CDR1 and CDR2 (germline): SGHAT, FQNNGV. The CDR3 nucleotides are TGTGCCAGCAGCTTAGACTGGCGAGGAGGCACAGATACGCAGTATCTT. Its protein is CASSLDWRGGTDTQYL.

With respect to this clonotype: The junction and the germline gene differ at one end; a read error may be behind it. This chain connects TRBV13 to TRBJ2-1; perhaps TRBD1 as D (6 bases). The CDR3 spans 15 residues. Germline lookup yields CDR1 PRHDT and CDR2 FYEKMQ (reference sequence). CDR3 region: CAGSLTGNSYNEQFF. In nucleotides, the CDR3 is TGTGCCGGCAGCCTAACAGGGAACTCCTACAATGAGCAGTTCTTC.

This clonotype was seen a single time. The chain recombines TRBV20-1 with TRBJ2-7; D unclear. There are 13 residues in the CDR3. Trimming pared 7 bases from V and 9 bases from J, leaving 22 bases between. Germline V gene lookup returns CDR1 DFQATT and CDR2 SNEGSKA (reference sequence). CDR3 sequence reads: CSGRPAGARVQYF. The CDR3 coding sequence is TGCAGTGGGAGACCAGCAGGAGCAAGGGTGCAGTACTTC.

This chain links TRBV2 with TRBJ2-7; D remains ambiguous. The V gene's germline CDR1 is SNHLY and CDR2 FYNNEI. V dropped 4 bases and J dropped 2 bases, with 3 bases sitting between them. This CDR3 has 11 amino acids. This chain's CDR3 is CASSAPYEQYF. CDR3 nucleotide sequence: TGTGCCAGCAGTGCCCCCTACGAGCAGTACTTC. Full variable domain (rest looked up from reference TRBV2 and TRBJ2-7): EPEVTQTPSHQVTQMGQEVILRCVPISNHLYFYWYRQILGQKVEFLVSFYNNEISEKSEIFDDQFSVERPDGSNFTLKIRSTKLEDSAMYFCASSAPYEQYFGPGTRLTVT.

The rearrangement links TRBV20-1 to TRBJ1-4; D not certain. Germline CDR1 DFQATT, CDR2 SNEGSKA (reference sequence). This CDR3 is built from 12 residues. Trimming took 0 bases from V and 8 from J, leaving 7 bases between them. The CDR3: CSAREPGEKLFF. In nucleotides, the CDR3 is TGCAGTGCTAGAGAACCGGGGGAAAAACTGTTTTTT.

This clonotype was observed a single time. The junction differs from germline at one of its ends, possibly a read error. The rearrangement uses TRBV5-4 and TRBJ2-3; D is tentatively TRBD1 or TRBD2 (6 bases each). The CDR3 spans 16 residues. The germline gives CDR1 SGHNT, CDR2 YYREEE (reference sequence). The CDR3 DNA reads as TGTACCAGCAGCTTGGGGGCCAGGAGGGGCACAGATACGCAGTATTTT. Amino acids: CTSSLGARRGTDTQYF.

As for this clonotype: This clone may be a read error of a much larger clone one base away. The rearrangement links TRBV24-1 to TRBJ2-5; 9 bases are shared with TRBD2. Germline V lookup: CDR1 KGHDR, CDR2 SFDVKD. The CDR3 sequence is 16 residues long. Trimming removed 4 bases from V and 3 bases from J; junction bases left unmatched: 8. Here the CDR3 reads CATSDPGLACKETQYF. CDR3 DNA: TGTGCCACCAGTGACCCTGGACTAGCGTGTAAAGAGACCCAGTACTTC.

This clonotype was seen a single time. One end of the junction is discordant with germline, which a read error may explain. The chain employs TRBV4-1 and TRBJ2-7, with D perhaps assigned TRBD1 or TRBD2 (6 bases each). CDR1 and CDR2 (germline): MGHRA, YSYEKL. CDR3 length: 15 amino acids. In DNA form, the CDR3 reads TGCACTAGCAGCCAAGACCCAGGGGCGTCCTACAAGCAGTACTTC. Its protein is CTSSQDPGASYKQYF.

On this clonotype itself: A much bigger clone sits one base away, suggesting this may be a read error. This chain uses TRBV24-1 with TRBJ2-3; the match to TRBD2 covers 14 bases. With V trimmed by 5 bases and J by 10 bases, 10 bases remained unmatched. This CDR3 is built from 16 residues. Per germline, CDR1 KGHDR and CDR2 SFDVKD. CDR3 coding DNA: TGTGCCACCAGTGGCCGGGGACTAGCGGGGGCCGGTGCGCAGTATTTT. Its translation: CATSGRGLAGAGAQYF.

This clonotype appeared once. A much bigger clone sits one base away, suggesting this may be a read error. The chain links TRBV6-5 to TRBJ1-5; no clear D. V shed 7 bases and J shed 5 bases, with 12 bases lying between them. The length of the CDR3 is 13 residues. Per the germline V gene, CDR1 is MNHEY and CDR2 is SVGAGI. The CDR3 DNA reads TGTGCCAGCAACTTCTCCCAGGATCAGCCCCAGCATTTT. Translation: CASNFSQDQPQHF.

This clonotype turned up a few times. An end of the junction does not agree with germline; a read error may underlie this. The rearrangement joins TRBV12-3 or TRBV12-4 to TRBJ1-2; weak D call: TRBD1 (5 bases). The CDR3 length is 12 residues. The CDR3: CVSSLGVRGYTF. As DNA, the CDR3 is TGTGTCAGCAGTTTAGGGGTGCGAGGCTACACCTTC.

Concerning this clonotype: Sequence at one end of the junction differs from germline and may be a read error. The rearrangement joins TRBV6-5 to TRBJ2-2; the D gene is possibly TRBD2 (6 bases). CDR1 is MNHEY and CDR2 is SVGAGI in the germline V gene. The CDR3 covers 15 residues. Here the CDR3 reads CASSPMWVNTGGLFF. The CDR3, as DNA: TGTGCCAGCAGCCCGATGTGGGTAAACACCGGGGGGCTGTTTTTT.

With regard to this clonotype: The conserved closing phenylalanine or tryptophan is absent in this CDR3, likely reflecting a read error. The chain carries TRBV10-3 and TRBJ1-1; TRBD1 agrees at 9 bases. The V gene's germline CDR1 is ENHRY and CDR2 SYGVKD. The length of the CDR3 is 14 residues. The DNA of the CDR3 is TGTGACATCAGTGGGGACAGGGAGGACACTGAAGCTTTCTAT. This codes for CDISGDREDTEAFY.

Turning to this clonotype: A read error is likely, as this CDR3 ends without the conserved phenylalanine or tryptophan. CDR3 in DNA: TGTGCCAGCAGTTATACAATGAACATTGAAGCTTTCTAT. Translating it yields CASSYTMNIEAFY. The rearrangement links TRBV6-2 or TRBV6-3 to TRBJ1-1; D remains unclear. Germline CDR1 and CDR2: MNHEY and SVGEGT. CDR3 length equals 13 residues.

The V gene is TRBV4-1, the J gene TRBJ2-7; no firm D call. V lost 0 bases, J lost 13 bases, and 16 bases lay in between. Germline values: CDR1 MGHRA, CDR2 YSYEKL. The CDR3 totals 13 residues. The chain's CDR3 is CASSQEWVQVQYF. The CDR3 coding sequence is TGCGCCAGCAGCCAAGAATGGGTTCAGGTGCAATACTTC.

This clonotype was counted ten times or more. The chain links TRBV12-3 or TRBV12-4 to TRBJ1-1; D unclear. The CDR3 has 14 residues. Trimming took 3 bases from V and 2 from J, leaving 10 bases between them. The CDR3 DNA follows: TGTGCCAGCAGTTTGGGAATGAGTAACACTGAAGCTTTCTTT. As protein: CASSLGMSNTEAFF.

About this clonotype: A junction end diverges from the germline sequence, so it may reflect a read error. V is TRBV12-3 or TRBV12-4 and J is TRBJ2-7, with 9 bases that match TRBD1. The CDR3 consists of 14 residues. The chain's CDR3 is CASNLGDRVDEHYF. The CDR3 nucleotides are TGTGCCAGCAACCTGGGGGACAGGGTCGACGAGCACTATTTC.

About this clonotype itself: Sequence at one end of the junction differs from germline and may be a read error. V is TRBV11-3 and J is TRBJ2-1; TRBD2 agrees at 13 bases. CDR3 size: 15 residues. Germline V CDR1 and CDR2: SGHNT, YENEEA. For the CDR3, the DNA is TGTGCCAGCAGCCTTACGGGACTAGCGGGGAATGAGCAGTTCTTT. It yields the protein CASSLTGLAGNEQFF.

In the case of this clonotype: At one boundary the junction diverges from the germline segment, which might be a read error. The chain links TRBV11-2 to TRBJ2-5; TRBD2 agrees at 8 bases. This CDR3 comprises 15 residues. The germline gives CDR1 SGHAT, CDR2 FQNNGV. The CDR3, as DNA: TGTGACAGCTGCTTAGTTGCGCGGGGGGCAGAGACCCAGTACTTC. Protein sequence: CDSCLVARGAETQYF.

The chain uses TRBV20-1 and TRBJ1-2; no clear D. CDR3 length equals 15 residues. Germline V gives CDR1 DFQATT, CDR2 SNEGSKA (reference sequence). V dropped 5 bases and J dropped 0 bases, with 16 bases sitting between them. The CDR3 nucleotides are TGCAGTGCTGCCCTCCGGCAGCAAGCTAACTATGGCTACACCTTC. This translates into CSAALRQQANYGYTF.

Notes on this clonotype: A junction end diverges from the germline sequence, so it may reflect a read error. The genes are TRBV5-1 and TRBJ2-3; no clear D gene. Germline V gives CDR1 SGHRS, CDR2 YFSETQ. The CDR3 contains 16 residues. The DNA for the CDR3 is TGCGCCGGCAGCCCGTCTGGTACGTCGAGTGCAGATACGCAGTATTTT. Protein product: CAGSPSGTSSADTQYF. Supplemented by reference TRBV5-1 and TRBJ2-3, the full variable domain reads KAGVTQTPRYLIKTRGQQVTLSCSPISGHRSVSWYQQTPGQGLQFLFEYFSETQRNKGNFPGRFSGRQFSNSRSEMNVSTLELGDSALYLCAGSPSGTSSADTQYFGPGTRLTVL.

On this clonotype: Relative to the germline gene, one junction end is altered; a read error may explain this. The chain joins TRBV11-2 to TRBJ2-2; D is possibly TRBD1 (6 bases). This CDR3 region has 14 residues. In germline, CDR1 is SGHAT, CDR2 FQNNGV. The CDR3 DNA is TGCGCCAGCGGCTCCGGGACATACACCGGGGAACTGTTTTTT. This translates into CASGSGTYTGELFF.

On this clonotype: This may be a read error: a much more frequent sequence differs by one nucleotide. This chain links TRBV5-1 with TRBJ2-5; D remains unclear. Looked up from germline, CDR1 is SGHRS and CDR2 is YFSETQ. CDR3 length equals 14 residues. The CDR3 nucleotides read TGCGCCAGCAGCTTGTTTGGCCAGCAAGAGACCCACTACTTC. This translates into CASSLFGQQETHYF.